The 29 T cell receptor beta chains given below trace back to one sample, sequenced in a study of blood T cells in healthy people across ages. Using a J-beta primer mix together with a sample-barcoded 5' primer, a second PCR was run for about 7 to 12 cycles. TCRdb itself ran the 5' RACE reads through MiXCR, one entry per CDR3 protein. The sample has more than 650,000 distinct CDR3 sequences, 22% seen once. Sequenced: blood. Every receptor here comes from a man in his 70s in good health.

This clonotype has a count of ten or more. The J gene is TRBJ2-4, the V gene TRBV29-1, with 8 positions matching TRBD1. Per germline, CDR1 SQVTM and CDR2 ANQGSEA. Trimming removed 8 bases from V and 13 bases from J; junction bases left unmatched: 7. This CDR3 is built from 10 residues. In DNA, the CDR3 is TGCAGCTCCACTAGACAGGGGCAGTACTTC. As protein: CSSTRQGQYF.

The rearrangement joins TRBV7-3 to TRBJ2-3; TRBD2 might be the D (6 bases). Trimming left V 5 bases short and J 8 bases short, with 14 bases between. This CDR3 region has 13 residues. Germline CDR1 and CDR2: SGHTA and FQGTGA. The CDR3 nucleotides read TGTGCCAGCAGCCCTAACCTGGGGGGTACGCAGTATTTT. This gives the protein CASSPNLGGTQYF.

This clonotype was recorded a few times. The V and J genes are TRBV28 and TRBJ1-3; the D gene is possibly TRBD1 (5 bases). The CDR3 is 15 residues long. Trimming removed 6 bases at V and 0 bases at J, with 12 bases between. CDR1 MDHEN and CDR2 SYDVKM come from the germline V gene. The CDR3 loop reads CASRKGRSSGNTIYF. The DNA of the CDR3 is TGTGCCAGCAGAAAGGGACGAAGCTCTGGAAACACCATATATTTT.

This clonotype was detected ten times or more. This chain connects TRBV5-1 to TRBJ2-2; no definite D call. V was shortened by 0 bases and J by 4 bases, with 13 bases between the two germline ends. This CDR3 region has 16 residues. Germline-derived CDR1 and CDR2 are SGHRS and YFSETQ. Here the CDR3 DNA reads TGCGCCAGCAGCTTGGGAGCCATAAGGCGCACCGGGGAGCTGTTTTTT. It is translated as CASSLGAIRRTGELFF.

This clonotype was recorded a few times. This chain uses TRBV27 with TRBJ2-3; D call uncertain. The CDR3 runs 12 residues. V lost 5 bases and J 6 bases, leaving 9 bases between the germline ends. The V gene's germline CDR1 is MNHEY and CDR2 SMNVEV (reference sequence). CDR3 amino acids: CASSHRVDTQYF. The CDR3 region has the DNA TGTGCCAGCAGTCACCGGGTGGATACGCAGTATTTT.

This chain uses TRBV14 with TRBJ2-5; D possibly corresponds to TRBD2 (6 bases). The DNA end is a closer match to TRBJ2-1, so the J assignment may be wrong. The CDR3 is 14 amino acids. The germline V gene encodes CDR1 SGHDN and CDR2 FVKESK. The CDR3 is CASSLRGNFDEQFF. The DNA of the CDR3 is TGTGCCAGCAGCCTGCGGGGTAATTTCGATGAGCAGTTCTTC.

The chain carries TRBV28 and TRBJ1-4; 7 bases map to TRBD1. The CDR3 extends over 14 amino acids. Per the germline V gene, CDR1 is MDHEN and CDR2 is SYDVKM. The V segment lost 4 bases and the J segment 8 bases; nucleotides outside the gene matches: 7. The CDR3 sequence is CASSSGTADEKLFF. CDR3 nucleotides: TGTGCCAGCAGTTCCGGGACAGCGGACGAAAAACTGTTTTTT.

The sample holds a few counts of this clonotype. The CDR3 DNA reads as TGTGCCAGCAGCGTAGAGAACAGGGGAGTAAGGTTCTTC. This codes for CASSVENRGVRFF. The genes are TRBV9 and TRBJ2-1, with 7 bases lining up with TRBD1. The CDR3 is made up of 13 amino acids. J gave up 15 bases and V 0 bases, and 9 bases lay outside the gene matches. The germline V gene encodes CDR1 SGDLS and CDR2 YYNGEE.

V usage is TRBV20-1 and J usage is TRBJ1-4, with D unclear. The CDR3 has 12 amino acids. Trimming took off 0 bases at V and 5 bases at J, with 4 bases between the two ends. In germline, CDR1 is DFQATT, CDR2 SNEGSKA (reference sequence). The CDR3 is CSAREKNEKLFF. The CDR3, as DNA: TGCAGTGCTAGAGAAAAGAATGAAAAACTGTTTTTT.

The table lists this clonotype with a few counts. The chain joins TRBV12-3 or TRBV12-4 to TRBJ2-3, with 8 bases aligning to TRBD2. The V gene end was trimmed by 7 bases and the J gene end by 6 bases; junction bases not matched to a gene: 12. This CDR3 spans 15 amino acids. The CDR3 DNA follows: TGTGCCAGCAAACCCCTAGCGGGTGTGGCTGATACGCAGTATTTT. Translating gives CASKPLAGVADTQYF.

This clonotype occurred many times. V gene TRBV12-3 or TRBV12-4 combines with J gene TRBJ2-6; D ambiguous. V was cut by 5 bases and J by 4 bases, with 6 bases left in between. This CDR3 region has 13 residues. The CDR3 loop reads CASSRRGANVLTF. CDR3 DNA sequence: TGTGCCAGCAGTCGTCGCGGGGCCAACGTCCTGACTTTC.

This clonotype was seen a few times. The chain uses TRBV19 and TRBJ2-3, with 11 bases that match TRBD1. Germline V gene sequence: CDR1 LNHDA, CDR2 SQIVND (reference sequence). V was clipped by 5 bases and J by 7 bases; unmatched bases: 14. The CDR3 runs to 17 residues. CDR3 protein: CASSPSHAGTGGHTQYF. DNA for the CDR3: TGTGCCAGTAGTCCCTCCCACGCCGGGACAGGGGGTCATACGCAGTATTTT.

The chain is built from TRBV3-1 and TRBJ2-3; TRBD2 is a possible D gene (5 bases). The V end was cut by 0 bases, the J end by 2 bases, with 12 bases between. This CDR3 contains 16 residues. The germline V gene encodes CDR1 LGHDT and CDR2 YNNKEL (reference sequence). The CDR3 DNA follows: TGTGCCAGCAGCCAAGATCCGGGAATGGCCACAGATACGCAGTATTTT. It codes for CASSQDPGMATDTQYF.

The chain carries TRBV12-3 or TRBV12-4 and TRBJ1-2; D possibly corresponds to TRBD1 (6 bases). Deletions cut 7 bases from V and 7 bases from J, with 16 bases between. The CDR3 has 13 residues. CDR3 DNA sequence: TGTGCCAGCACCCTGGCCACAGGGAGTGGCTACACCTTC. It encodes CASTLATGSGYTF.

This clonotype was picked up a small number of times. The chain uses TRBV6-5 and TRBJ1-2; unclear D gene. This CDR3 is 15 amino acids long. V was clipped by 0 bases and J by 5 bases, with 13 bases between them. Per germline, CDR1 MNHEY and CDR2 SVGAGI. Here the CDR3 reads CASSYSVAGGYGYTF. CDR3 nucleotides: TGTGCCAGCAGTTACTCGGTCGCAGGAGGGTATGGCTACACCTTC.

This clonotype has a count of ten or more. The chain combines TRBV20-1 with TRBJ2-1, with D perhaps TRBD2 (6 bases). With 5 bases removed from V and 4 bases from J, the gap between germline ends came to 18 bases. CDR3 length equals 15 residues. The V gene's germline CDR1 is DFQATT and CDR2 SNEGSKA (reference sequence). The CDR3 spells CSAHPGLLLYNEQFF. The CDR3 DNA sequence: TGCAGTGCTCACCCGGGACTGTTACTTTACAATGAGCAGTTCTTC.

This clonotype was observed a few times. The gene calls are TRBV28 and TRBJ2-3, with 8 nucleotides matching TRBD1. The CDR3 loop spans 14 amino acids. V lost 1 base and J lost 5; bases outside the gene matches: 2. Germline CDR1 reads MDHEN; CDR2 reads SYDVKM. CDR3 loop: CASSLFRGQDTQYF. As DNA, the CDR3 is TGTGCCAGCAGTTTATTCAGGGGGCAAGATACGCAGTATTTT.

This clonotype was detected only a few times. The CDR3 nucleotides read TGCGCCAGCAGCTTGGAAGGGGGTTACACTGAAGCTTTCTTT. Its translation is CASSLEGGYTEAFF. The genes are TRBV5-1 and TRBJ1-1; TRBD1 might be the D (6 bases). V was shortened by 0 bases and J by 3 bases, with 9 bases between the two germline ends. The CDR3 spans 14 residues. The V gene's germline CDR1 is SGHRS and CDR2 YFSETQ.

The chain has TRBV3-1 and TRBJ2-4, with 7 bases matching TRBD2. CDR1 and CDR2 from the germline V gene are LGHDT and YNNKEL (reference sequence). This CDR3 contains 16 residues. The ends lost 1 base at V and 8 bases at J; junction bases unmatched: 11. The CDR3 sequence is CASSQGVVRGSYIQYF. The DNA for the CDR3 is TGTGCCAGCAGCCAAGGGGTCGTGCGGGGGAGCTACATTCAGTACTTC.

This clonotype occurred many times. This rearrangement joins TRBV11-2 to TRBJ2-3; unclear D gene. The CDR3 covers 13 residues. Deletions cut 5 bases from V and 2 bases from J, with 8 bases between. CDR1 SGHAT and CDR2 FQNNGV come from the germline V gene. The DNA for the CDR3 is TGTGCCAGCAGCCCAGGCCTCACAGATACGCAGTATTTT. Protein sequence: CASSPGLTDTQYF.

The chain has TRBV5-1 and TRBJ2-7; possibly TRBD2 for D (5 bases). The V and J ends lost 1 base and 0 bases respectively, with 11 bases between them. The CDR3 totals 15 residues. The V gene's germline CDR1 is SGHRS and CDR2 YFSETQ. The CDR3 DNA reads TGCGCCAGCAGCTTGTCGGTAACTAGCTCCTACGAGCAGTACTTC. Its translation: CASSLSVTSSYEQYF.

The chain combines TRBV12-3 or TRBV12-4 with TRBJ1-5; D unclear. The CDR3 totals 14 residues. V was trimmed by 3 bases and J by 4 bases, leaving 10 bases between them. Here the CDR3 reads CASSFAEANQPQHF. CDR3 DNA sequence: TGTGCCAGCAGTTTCGCGGAGGCTAATCAGCCCCAGCATTTT.

A word on this clonotype: The CDR3 does not close with the conserved phenylalanine or tryptophan, likely indicating a read error. The rearrangement joins TRBV6-1 to TRBJ2-7, with no clear D. With 6 bases removed from V and 3 bases from J, the gap between germline ends came to 6 bases. There are 11 residues in the CDR3. Germline values: CDR1 MNHNS, CDR2 SASEGT. The CDR3 region is CASRVNYEQYL. DNA for the CDR3: TGTGCCAGCAGAGTAAACTACGAGCAGTACCTC.

This sequence joins TRBV7-9 and TRBJ2-3; D is possibly TRBD1 (6 bases). The CDR3 spans 15 residues. CDR1 SEHNR and CDR2 FQNEAQ come from the germline V gene (reference sequence). This CDR3 is CVSSRGGTTTDTQYF. The CDR3 coding sequence is TGTGTTTCATCGAGGGGTGGGACAACCACAGATACGCAGTATTTT.

This clonotype was seen a handful of times. The chain recombines TRBV12-3 or TRBV12-4 with TRBJ1-1; the D is unclear. Trimming took off 8 bases at V and 4 bases at J, with 17 bases between the two ends. This CDR3 region has 14 residues. CDR3 residues: CASQARDKSTEAFF. DNA of the CDR3: TGTGCCAGCCAAGCGCGAGACAAAAGCACTGAAGCTTTCTTT.

This clonotype was observed a few times. The chain has TRBV12-3 or TRBV12-4 and TRBJ1-2; no reliable D call. This CDR3 comprises 14 residues. V gave up 5 bases and J gave up 8 bases, with 18 bases separating them. Written as DNA, the CDR3 is TGTGCCAGCAGTCCCCGGACGGGGTCGGAGGGCTACACCTTC. It is translated as CASSPRTGSEGYTF.

This chain links TRBV4-3 with TRBJ2-7; the D is unclear. The CDR3 sequence is 8 residues long. V lost 5 bases, J lost 12 bases, and 5 bases lay in between. Germline CDR1 reads LGHNA; CDR2 reads YSLEER. CDR3 sequence: CASSNMYV. The CDR3 DNA follows: TGCGCCAGCAGCAACATGTACGTC.

This clonotype has a count of ten or more. The chain links TRBV12-3 or TRBV12-4 to TRBJ2-7, with D perhaps TRBD1 (5 bases). The V gene lost 1 base and the J gene lost 1 base, with 5 bases spanning the gap. The CDR3 spans 13 residues. CDR3 residues: CASSLDRSYEQYF. CDR3 bases: TGTGCCAGCAGTTTAGACAGGTCCTACGAGCAGTACTTC.

This chain connects TRBV16 to TRBJ1-1; D is ambiguous. Germline CDR1 KGHSY, CDR2 FQNENV. The CDR3 sequence is 13 residues long. Trimming stripped 2 bases from V and 3 bases from J, with 7 bases between. The CDR3 is CASSQLMDTEAFF. CDR3 nucleotides: TGTGCCAGCAGCCAACTGATGGACACTGAAGCTTTCTTT.